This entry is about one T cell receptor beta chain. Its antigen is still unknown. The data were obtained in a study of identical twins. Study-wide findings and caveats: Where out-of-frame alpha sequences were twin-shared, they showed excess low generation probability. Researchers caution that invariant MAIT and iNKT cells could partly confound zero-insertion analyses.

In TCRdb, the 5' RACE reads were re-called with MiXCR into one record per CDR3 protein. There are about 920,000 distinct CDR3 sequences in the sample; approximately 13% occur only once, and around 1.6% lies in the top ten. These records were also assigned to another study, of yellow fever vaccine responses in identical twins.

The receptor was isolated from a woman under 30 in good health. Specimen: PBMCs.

CDR3 sequence: CAIGKALAETTDTQYF. As DNA, the CDR3 is TGTGCCATAGGTAAAGCCCTAGCGGAGACCACAGATACGCAGTATTTT. V and J are TRBV10-3 and TRBJ2-3, with TRBD2 matching over 7 bases. Germline lookup yields CDR1 ENHRY and CDR2 SYGVKD. The junction had 14 bases not matched to a gene; V was cut back by 9 bases and J by 2 bases. CDR3 length: 16 residues.